This is a list of T cell receptor beta chains from one sample in a study of memory CD4+ T cells and cytomegalovirus serostatus. Profiled with immunoSEQ multiplex PCR; TCRdb holds only in-frame clones, not every one. In the table there are tens of thousands of clones, about 75% of which are singletons. The specimen was memory CD4+ T cells from blood. These receptors came from an adult in good health and CMV-seronegative. Some clones in this sample may be carry-over from other donors' samples. CDR3s include the opening cysteine and the closing phenylalanine or tryptophan. Only some rows state a clone size, as once, few, many or a class for expanded clones.

v_call,clone_size,cdr3_length,cdr3_aa
TRBV11-3,NA,12,CASSYRGYGYTF
TRBV4-1,NA,16,CASSPHRDTGLYGYTF
TRBV6-6,once,16,CASSYEGAVGSYGYTF
TRBV9,NA,17,CASSVGFRDYLTDTQYF
TRBV5-6,NA,15,CASSFRGSPYYGYTF
TRBV11-3,once,14,CASSLHRGAYEQYF
TRBV5-6,NA,12,CASSSTDYGYTF
TRBV6-1,medium-sized,15,CASSALTGGNYGYTF
TRBV4-1,NA,16,CASSPRMGVDHTEAFF
TRBV28,NA,18,CASRRTGGKMVMNTEAFF
TRBV11-2,NA,16,CASSFGLAGGKETQYF
TRBV30,few,13,CAWGPGHITEAFF
TRBV28,once,15,CASSLSTGPNYGYTF
TRBV10-3,NA,15,CAIGGSPQSTEEAFF
TRBV4-2,NA,15,CASSLAGQVANGYTF
TRBV9,NA,13,CASSVGGSGELFF
TRBV19,NA,12,CASSISDAGQYF
TRBV5-1,NA,17,CASSLGLAVGYKETQYF
TRBV15,NA,15,CATSSRAGGYNEQFF
TRBV5-5,NA,14,CASSLSLSNQPQHF
TRBV5-1,NA,15,CASSSGTSGHNEQFF
TRBV18,once,19,CASSPKPMTGDYSNQPQHF
TRBV30,NA,13,CAWGQGKDYGYTF
TRBV4-2,few,13,CASSQEGTRELFF
TRBV28,NA,12,CASSENRDYQYF
TRBV11-2,NA,15,CASSVGRGYNEKLFF
TRBV4-1,NA,17,CASSQDVVRDRGGGYTF
TRBV28,NA,11,CASFWNEKLFF
TRBV30,NA,19,CAWSGWTDRGAGLNEKLFF
TRBV4-3,NA,17,CASSQKPGGRSGNTIYF
TRBV7-2,NA,14,CASSLARQSETQYF
TRBV14,few,14,CASSQGRENSPLHF
TRBV5-6,once,12,CASSQGGQKLFF
TRBV4-1,NA,12,CASGGLQETQYF
TRBV11-2,once,13,CASSRGTVKNYTF